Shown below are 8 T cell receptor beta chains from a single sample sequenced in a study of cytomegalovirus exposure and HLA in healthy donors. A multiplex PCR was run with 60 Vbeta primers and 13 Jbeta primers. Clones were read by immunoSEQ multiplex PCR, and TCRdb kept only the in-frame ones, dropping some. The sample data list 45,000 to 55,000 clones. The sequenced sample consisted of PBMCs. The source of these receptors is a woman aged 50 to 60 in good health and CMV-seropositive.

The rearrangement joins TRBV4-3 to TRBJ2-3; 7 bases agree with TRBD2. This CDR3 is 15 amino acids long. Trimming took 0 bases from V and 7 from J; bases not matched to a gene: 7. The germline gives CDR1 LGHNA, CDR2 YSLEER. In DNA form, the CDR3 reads TGCGCCAGCAGCCAAGATACGGGGGGTTTAAATACGCAGTATTTT. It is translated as CASSQDTGGLNTQYF.

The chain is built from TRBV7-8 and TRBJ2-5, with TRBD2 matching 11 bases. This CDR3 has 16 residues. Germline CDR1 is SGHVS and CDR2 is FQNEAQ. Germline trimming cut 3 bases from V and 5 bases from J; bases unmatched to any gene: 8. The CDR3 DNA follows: TGTGCCAGCAGCTTTGCGATACTAGCGGGGGCCGAGACCCAGTACTTC. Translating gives CASSFAILAGAETQYF.

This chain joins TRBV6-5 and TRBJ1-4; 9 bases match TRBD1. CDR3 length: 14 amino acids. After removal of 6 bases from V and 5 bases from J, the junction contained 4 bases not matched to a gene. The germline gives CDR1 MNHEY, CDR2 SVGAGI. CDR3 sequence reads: CASSSGQGNEKLFF. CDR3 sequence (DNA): TGTGCCAGCAGCTCAGGACAGGGGAATGAAAAACTGTTTTTT.

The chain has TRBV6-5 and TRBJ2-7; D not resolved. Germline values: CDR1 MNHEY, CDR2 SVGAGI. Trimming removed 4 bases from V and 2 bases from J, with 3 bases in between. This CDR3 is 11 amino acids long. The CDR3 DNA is TGTGCCAGCAGTTTCGCCTACGAGCAGTACTTC. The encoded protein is CASSFAYEQYF.

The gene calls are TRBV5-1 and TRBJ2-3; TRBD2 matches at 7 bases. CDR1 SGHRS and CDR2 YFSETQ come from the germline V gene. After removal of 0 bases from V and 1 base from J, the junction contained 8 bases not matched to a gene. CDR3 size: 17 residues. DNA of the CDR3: TGCGCCAGCAGCTTGGTAGGTGGGAGGGCCGGCACAGATACGCAGTATTTT. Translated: CASSLVGGRAGTDTQYF.

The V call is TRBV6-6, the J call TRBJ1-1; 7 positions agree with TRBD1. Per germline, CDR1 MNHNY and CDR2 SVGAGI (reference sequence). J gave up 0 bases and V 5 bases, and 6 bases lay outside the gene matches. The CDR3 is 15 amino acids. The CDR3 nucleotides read TGTGCCAGCAGTAAGACAGGGCTGCTGAACACTGAAGCTTTCTTT. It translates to CASSKTGLLNTEAFF.

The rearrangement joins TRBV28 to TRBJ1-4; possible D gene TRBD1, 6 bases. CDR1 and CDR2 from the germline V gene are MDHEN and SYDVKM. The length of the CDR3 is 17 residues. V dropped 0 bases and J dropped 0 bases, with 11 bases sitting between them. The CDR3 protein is CASSLWGAGATNEKLFF. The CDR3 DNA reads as TGTGCCAGCAGTTTATGGGGGGCCGGGGCAACTAATGAAAAACTGTTTTTT.

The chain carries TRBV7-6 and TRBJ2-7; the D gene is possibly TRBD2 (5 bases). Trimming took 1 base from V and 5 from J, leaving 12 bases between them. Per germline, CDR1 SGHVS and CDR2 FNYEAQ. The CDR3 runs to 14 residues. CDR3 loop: CASSLGFRRNEQYF. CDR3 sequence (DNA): TGTGCCAGCAGCTTAGGTTTTAGGAGGAACGAGCAGTACTTC.